This note documents a single TCR beta chain sequence. The antigen is not known. These data originate in a study of T-cell memory formation after mild COVID-19. Study results and limitations: Some clones that responded were present in memory (sampled pre-infection), which suggests cross-reactive memory joined.

The TCR alpha and TCR beta cDNA libraries, bearing sample barcodes and UMIs, were generated by 5'RACE using constant-segment primers. TCRdb passed the 5' RACE reads through MiXCR, listing each CDR3 protein once. This table has about 430,000 distinct CDR3 sequences, 24% appearing once. Germline assignment: CDR1 DFQATT and CDR2 SNEGSKA (reference sequence). CDR3 length: 14 amino acids. Between the trimmed V and J ends, which lost 0 bases and 0 bases, there was a span of 8 bases. This TCR came from an adult woman who had mild COVID-19 (a few samples of this study predate the infection). Cell type and time point are not known. Sequences were obtained from PBMCs or a T cell subset sorted from them (not recorded which). The rearrangement joins TRBV20-1 to TRBJ2-5, with D unresolved. In nucleotides, the CDR3 is TGCAGTGCTAGAGATCTGGAGCACCAAGAGACCCAGTACTTC. Translated, it gives CSARDLEHQETQYF.